Below, one T cell receptor (beta chain) is given with its context. Germline V gene data show CDR1 as SGDLS and CDR2 as YYNGEE. The V and J ends lost 3 bases and 6 bases, in that order; junction bases with no gene match: 4. CDR3 length: 14 amino acids. This record comes from a study of graft-versus-host responses after intestinal transplantation. TCRdb keeps only in-frame clones here, not all; method: immunoSEQ multiplex PCR. The sample consists of about 8,000 clones, approximately 64% of them appearing once. Graft tissue was processed to release intraepithelial and lamina propria lymphocytes. The clonotype originates from a human patient who received an intestinal transplant, so some T cells may come from the graft donor. Sequenced material: ileum tissue, taken approximately 450 days after transplant. The genes are TRBV9 and TRBJ1-3; 9 bases map to TRBD1. CDR3 bases: TGTGCCAGCAGCGATTGGACAGGGGAAAACACCATATATTTT. It specifies CASSDWTGENTIYF. The full variable domain, with the rest looked up from reference TRBV9 and TRBJ1-3, is DSGVTQTPKHLITATGQRVTLRCSPRSGDLSVYWYQQSLDQGLQFLIQYYNGEERAKGNILERFSAQQFPDLHSELNLSSLELGDSALYFCASSDWTGENTIYFGEGSWLTVV.